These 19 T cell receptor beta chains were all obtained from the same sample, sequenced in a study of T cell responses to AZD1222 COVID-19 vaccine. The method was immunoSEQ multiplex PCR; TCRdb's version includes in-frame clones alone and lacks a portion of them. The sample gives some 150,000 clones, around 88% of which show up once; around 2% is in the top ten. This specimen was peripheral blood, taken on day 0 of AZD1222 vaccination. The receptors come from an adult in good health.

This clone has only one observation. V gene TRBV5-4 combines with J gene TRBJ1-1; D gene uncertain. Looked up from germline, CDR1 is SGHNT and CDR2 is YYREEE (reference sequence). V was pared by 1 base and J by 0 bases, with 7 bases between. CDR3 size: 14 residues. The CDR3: CASSLKGLNTEAFF. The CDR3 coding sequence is TGTGCCAGCAGCTTGAAGGGATTGAACACTGAAGCTTTCTTT.

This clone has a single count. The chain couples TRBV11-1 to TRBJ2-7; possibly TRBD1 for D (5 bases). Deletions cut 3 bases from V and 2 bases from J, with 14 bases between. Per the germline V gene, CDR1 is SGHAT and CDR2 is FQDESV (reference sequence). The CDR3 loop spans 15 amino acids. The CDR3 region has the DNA TGTGCCAGCAGCTTTAAGGGGCAAACCGCCTACGAGCAGTACTTC. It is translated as CASSFKGQTAYEQYF. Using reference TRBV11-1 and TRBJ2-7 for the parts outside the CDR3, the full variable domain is EAEVAQSPRYKITEKSQAVAFWCDPISGHATLYWYRQILGQGPELLVQFQDESVVDDSQLPKDRFSAERLKGVDSTLKIQPAELGDSAMYLCASSFKGQTAYEQYFGPGTRLTVT.

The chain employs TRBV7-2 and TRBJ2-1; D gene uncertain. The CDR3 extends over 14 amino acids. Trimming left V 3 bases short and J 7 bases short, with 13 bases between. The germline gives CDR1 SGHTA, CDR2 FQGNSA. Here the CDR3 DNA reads TGTGCCAGCAGCTTGACCCAGTTACGGAATGAGCAGTTCTTC. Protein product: CASSLTQLRNEQFF. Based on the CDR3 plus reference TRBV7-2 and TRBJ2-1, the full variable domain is GAGVSQSPSNKVTEKGKDVELRCDPISGHTALYWYRQSLGQGLEFLIYFQGNSAPDKSGLPSDRFSAERTGGSVSTLTIQRTQQEDSAVYLCASSLTQLRNEQFFGPGTRLTVL.

The CDR3 DNA sequence: TGTGCCAGCTCAGTTTCTGGGGCCAACGTCCTGACTTTC. It codes for CASSVSGANVLTF. V and J are TRBV19 and TRBJ2-6; D unresolved. Trimming removed 9 bases at V and 1 base at J, with 7 bases between. The CDR3 spans 13 residues. Germline CDR1 is LNHDA and CDR2 is SQIVND (reference sequence). Filled out from reference TRBV19 and TRBJ2-6, the complete variable domain reads DGGITQSPKYLFRKEGQNVTLSCEQNLNHDAMYWYRQDPGQGLRLIYYSQIVNDFQKGDIAEGYSVSREKKESFPLTVTSAQKNPTAFYLCASSVSGANVLTFGAGSRLTVL.

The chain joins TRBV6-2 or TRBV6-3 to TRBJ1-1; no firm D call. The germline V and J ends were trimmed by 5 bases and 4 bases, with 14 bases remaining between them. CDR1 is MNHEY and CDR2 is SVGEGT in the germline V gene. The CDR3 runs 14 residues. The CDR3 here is CASSHLRVSTEAFF. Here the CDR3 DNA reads TGTGCCAGCAGTCACCTGCGGGTCTCCACTGAAGCTTTCTTT.

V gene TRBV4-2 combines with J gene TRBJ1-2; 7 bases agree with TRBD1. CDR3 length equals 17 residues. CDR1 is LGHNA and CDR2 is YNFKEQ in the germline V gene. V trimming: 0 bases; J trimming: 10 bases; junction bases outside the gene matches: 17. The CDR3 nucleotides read TGTGCCAGCAGCCAAGAGGGACAGAAAGACTTTCGGGCTCCCTACACCTTC. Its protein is CASSQEGQKDFRAPYTF.

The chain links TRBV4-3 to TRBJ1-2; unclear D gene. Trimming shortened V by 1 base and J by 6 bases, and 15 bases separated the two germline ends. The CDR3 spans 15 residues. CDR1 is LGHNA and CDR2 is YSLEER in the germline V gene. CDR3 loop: CASSQGLTPMDGYTF. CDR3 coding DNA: TGCGCCAGCAGCCAAGGACTGACCCCGATGGATGGCTACACCTTC.

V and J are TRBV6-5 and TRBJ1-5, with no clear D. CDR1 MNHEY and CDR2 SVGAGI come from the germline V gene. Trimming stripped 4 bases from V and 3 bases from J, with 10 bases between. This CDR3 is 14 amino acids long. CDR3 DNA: TGTGCCAGCAGTTCGGGAAGATACAATCAGCCCCAGCATTTT. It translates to CASSSGRYNQPQHF.

The DNA of the CDR3 is TGCGCCAGCAGCCCCGATTCCCCTAGCGGGGCAGCTTACGAGCAGTACTTC. Its protein product is CASSPDSPSGAAYEQYF. The rearrangement joins TRBV5-1 to TRBJ2-7; 9 nucleotides agree with TRBD2. This CDR3 has 17 amino acids. CDR1 is SGHRS and CDR2 is YFSETQ in the germline V gene. The J segment lost 4 bases and the V segment lost 4 bases, leaving 15 bases of the junction unmatched. The full variable domain, completed using reference TRBV5-1 and TRBJ2-7, is KAGVTQTPRYLIKTRGQQVTLSCSPISGHRSVSWYQQTPGQGLQFLFEYFSETQRNKGNFPGRFSGRQFSNSRSEMNVSTLELGDSALYLCASSPDSPSGAAYEQYFGPGTRLTVT.

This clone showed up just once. The CDR3 bases are TGCAGCGGAGGGACATCCTCCTACGAGCAGTACTTC. Its translation is CSGGTSSYEQYF. This rearrangement joins TRBV29-1 to TRBJ2-7; a weak D match, TRBD1 (6 bases). Germline lookup yields CDR1 SQVTM and CDR2 ANQGSEA. V lost 7 bases, J lost 0 bases, and 10 bases lay in between. The CDR3 has 12 amino acids.

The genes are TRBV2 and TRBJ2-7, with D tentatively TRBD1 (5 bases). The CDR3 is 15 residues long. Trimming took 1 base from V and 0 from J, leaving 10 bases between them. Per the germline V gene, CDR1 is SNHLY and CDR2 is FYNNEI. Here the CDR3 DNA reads TGTGCCAGCAGTGAAGGGGGCGCGAGCTCCTACGAGCAGTACTTC. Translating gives CASSEGGASSYEQYF.

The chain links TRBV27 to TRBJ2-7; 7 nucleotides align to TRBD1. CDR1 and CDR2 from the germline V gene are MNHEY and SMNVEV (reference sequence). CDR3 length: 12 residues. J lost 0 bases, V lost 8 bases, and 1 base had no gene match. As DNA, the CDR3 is TGTGCCAGCGGGGACAGCTCCTACGAGCAGTACTTC. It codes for CASGDSSYEQYF.

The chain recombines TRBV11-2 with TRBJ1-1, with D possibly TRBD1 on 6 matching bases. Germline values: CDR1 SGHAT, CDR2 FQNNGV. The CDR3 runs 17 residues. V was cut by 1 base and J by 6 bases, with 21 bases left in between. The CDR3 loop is CASSLGLTGSYRAEAFF. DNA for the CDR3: TGTGCCAGCAGCTTAGGGTTGACAGGTAGCTATCGAGCTGAAGCTTTCTTT.

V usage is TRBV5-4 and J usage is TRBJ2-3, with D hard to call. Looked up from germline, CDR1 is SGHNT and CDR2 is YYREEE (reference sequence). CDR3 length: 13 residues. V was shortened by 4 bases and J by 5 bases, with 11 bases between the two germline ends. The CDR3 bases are TGTGCCAGCAGCCCCCCCCCTGGAGATACGCAGTATTTT. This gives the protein CASSPPPGDTQYF. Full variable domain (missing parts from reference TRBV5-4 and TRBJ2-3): ETGVTQSPTHLIKTRGQQVTLRCSSQSGHNTVSWYQQALGQGPQFIFQYYREEENGRGNFPPRFSGLQFPNYSSELNVNALELDDSALYLCASSPPPGDTQYFGPGTRLTVL.

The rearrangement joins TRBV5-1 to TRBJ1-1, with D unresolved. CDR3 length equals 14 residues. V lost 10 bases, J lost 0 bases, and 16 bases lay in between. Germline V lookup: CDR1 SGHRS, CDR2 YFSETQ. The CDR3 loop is CASSRGVMNTEAFF. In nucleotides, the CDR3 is TGCGCCTCATCTAGAGGAGTTATGAACACTGAAGCTTTCTTT.

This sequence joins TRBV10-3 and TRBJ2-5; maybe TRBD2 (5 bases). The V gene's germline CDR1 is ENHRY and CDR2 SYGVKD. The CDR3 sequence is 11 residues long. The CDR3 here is CAFVDSRMQYF. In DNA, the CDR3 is TGTGCTTTCGTGGACTCCCGTATGCAGTACTTC.

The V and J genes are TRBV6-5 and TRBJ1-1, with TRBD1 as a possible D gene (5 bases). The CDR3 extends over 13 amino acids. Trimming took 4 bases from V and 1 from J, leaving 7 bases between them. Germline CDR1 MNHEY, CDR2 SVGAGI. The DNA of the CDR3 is TGTGCCAGCAGTTTGACAGAGAACACTGAAGCTTTCTTT. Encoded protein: CASSLTENTEAFF.

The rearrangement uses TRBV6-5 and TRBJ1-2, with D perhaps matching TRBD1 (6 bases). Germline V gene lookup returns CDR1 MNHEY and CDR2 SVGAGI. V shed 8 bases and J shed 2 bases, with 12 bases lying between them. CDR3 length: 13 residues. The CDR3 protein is CASAWGANYGYTF. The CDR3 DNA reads TGTGCCAGCGCCTGGGGGGCAAACTATGGCTACACCTTC.

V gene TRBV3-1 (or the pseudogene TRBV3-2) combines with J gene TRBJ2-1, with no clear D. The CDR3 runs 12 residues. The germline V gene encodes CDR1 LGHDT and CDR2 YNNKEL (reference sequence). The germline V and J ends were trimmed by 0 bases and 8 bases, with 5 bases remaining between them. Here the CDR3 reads CASSQEGYEQFF. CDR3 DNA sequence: TGTGCCAGCAGCCAAGAGGGGTATGAGCAGTTCTTC.